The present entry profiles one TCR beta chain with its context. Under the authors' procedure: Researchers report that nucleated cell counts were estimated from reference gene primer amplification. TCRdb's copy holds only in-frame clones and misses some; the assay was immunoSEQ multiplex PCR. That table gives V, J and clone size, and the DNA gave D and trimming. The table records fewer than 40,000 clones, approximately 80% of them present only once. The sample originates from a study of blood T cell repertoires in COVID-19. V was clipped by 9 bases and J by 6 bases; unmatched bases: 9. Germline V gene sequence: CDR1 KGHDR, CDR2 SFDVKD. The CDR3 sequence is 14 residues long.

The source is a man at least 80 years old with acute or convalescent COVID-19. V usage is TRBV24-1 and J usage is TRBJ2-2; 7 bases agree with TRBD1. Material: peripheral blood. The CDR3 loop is CATGDSSSSGELFF. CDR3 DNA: TGTGCCACCGGGGACAGCAGTTCATCCGGGGAGCTGTTTTTT.